This T cell receptor beta chain was documented in a study of T cells in Graves' hyperthyroidism and ophthalmopathy. Broader study findings: The model foresaw ophthalmopathy a median approximately 6.3 months prior to onset.

Among ophthalmopathy patients, the Clinical Activity Score reached at least 3, the NOSPECS grade reached at least 4, and duration remained under 3 months. A patient was excluded if there was uncontrolled infection, other autoimmune disease, pregnancy or lactation. Isolation of PBMCs was performed on roughly 9 ml fresh peripheral blood. This clonotype was counted many times. The antigen remains unidentified. It was RNA transcripts that yielded the amplified TCR beta CDR3 regions. Carried out on the TCR CDR3, a first-round RT-PCR used the HTBI primer set. TCRdb used MiXCR to reprocess the multiplex PCR reads, holding one entry per CDR3 protein. The sample comprises 500,000 to 600,000 distinct CDR3 sequences, 15% to 20% of which are singletons, and 45% to 50% rests with the top ten. The germline V gene has CDR1 SGHVS and CDR2 FQNEAQ. The CDR3 consists of 15 residues. The V end lost 1 base, the J end lost 2 bases, and 11 bases lay between the germline ends.

The sequence was obtained from a man aged 35 to 55 with Graves' ophthalmopathy. The rearrangement joins TRBV7-8 to TRBJ1-1; D unclear. The sample taken for sequencing was blood. The CDR3 DNA reads as TGTGCCAGCAGCTTAGTAGCGGGCTTCAACACTGAAGCTTTCTTT. It encodes CASSLVAGFNTEAFF.